This T cell receptor beta chain was profiled in a study of blood T cells in healthy people across ages (dated by TCRdb to about 2015). Broadly, across the study: In model experiments, roughly one uniquely barcoded TCR beta cDNA molecule per two T cells was captured by template switching. Donors of different ages were randomly distributed across sequencing lanes to avoid experimental bias. Age-related changes in TCR beta repertoire diversity were measured in the study by deep sequencing normalized with unique cDNA molecular identifiers. The donors were split into four age groups: young (average about 16 years), middle-aged (more than 35), aged (over 55) and long-lived (82). Two additional independent replicas of 1 million unique cDNA reads from the same blood draw were analyzed for two donors (one aged 18 to 30 and one aged 80 or older).

Study-wide findings and limitations: The percentage of naive T cells measured by flow cytometry correlated strongly with observed TCR beta diversity. The CMV infection status of donors was not known, potentially confounding age-related changes in expanded clonotypes. Because profiling used bulk unsorted PBMCs, naive and antigen-experienced compartments could not be compared conclusively. Observed TCR beta diversity per million T cells fell roughly linearly with age, and a significant reduction was already apparent by age roughly 40. The long-lived group showed more naive CD4+ T cells, fewer expanded clones and increased TCR diversity than the aged group, suggesting age selection. Total diversity estimates from one million sequenced T cells were considered lower bounds and underestimates.

Note on this clonotype: Its antigen is unknown. Within one base of it there is no much larger clone, and no base qualities were kept.

Receptor libraries were prepared by 5' RACE. Sequencing was performed on an Illumina HiSeq 2500. A second PCR of about 6 to 11 cycles was performed with a sample-barcoded 5' primer and a J-beta primer mix. A unique molecular identifier was introduced onto each TCR beta cDNA molecule by a template-switch 5' adaptor carrying 12 random nucleotides. Each sample yielded at least 2.5 million CDR3-containing paired-end reads. First-strand cDNA synthesis was performed from all RNA using the Mint cDNA synthesis kit, with priming by a TRBC-specific oligonucleotide. All cDNA was treated with uracil-DNA glycosylase and then went through a first 18-cycle PCR with the universal primers M1SS and BC2_uni_R. In the authors' own workflow: For normalization, 1 million high-quality reads were randomly selected from each sample, with every read carrying a distinct molecular identifier. Reads sharing molecular identifiers were discarded rather than binned into consensus sequences. MiTCR, with a Q25 quality threshold and the strictest error-elimination algorithm, was used for CDR3 identification, clonotype clustering and error correction. A nonparametric unseen species model using Euler transformation provided a lower-bound estimate of total TCR beta diversity. Using fastp trimming at Q25 and MiXCR clonotype assembly, TCRdb reanalyzed the public sequencing data and kept in-frame beta chains. A single entry per CDR3 protein holds the most common genes and DNA from its merged rows. The V and J calls here are based on TCRdb, not the publication. The sample data list about 1.1 million distinct CDR3 sequences, and about two fifths of these were observed just once. The top ten clones comprise less than 15% of the sample.

Donors were 30 to 45 systemically healthy Caucasian individuals from Russia aged roughly 6 to 90 years. Roughly 10 milliliters of peripheral blood were drawn from each donor into EDTA-treated Vacutainer tubes. Ficoll-Paque density-gradient centrifugation was used to isolate PBMCs, with at least 6 million per sample. Total RNA, at least 6 micrograms per sample, was extracted from PBMCs with Trizol reagent. For every donor, an aliquot of PBMCs went through flow cytometry to measure the percentages of naive CD45RAhigh/CD27high T cells. Trimming removed 7 bases from V and 7 bases from J; the gene matches leave 2 bases unexplained. The cysteine opens and the phenylalanine closes a CDR3 of 12 amino acids. CDR3 DNA is the only sequence kept; it has 36 bases, read in frame from the first base. The germline V gene (reference sequence) gives CDR1 as MNHEY and CDR2 as SMNVEV.

The sequence joins TRBV27 to TRBJ2-2; 8 central nucleotides agree with TRBD2. The specimen sequenced was blood. This receptor was obtained from a man younger than 30 in good health. The nucleotide sequence is TGTGCCAGCACCCGGGGGGGCGGGGAGCTGTTTTTT. The resulting protein is CASTRGGGELFF.